This T cell receptor beta chain originates from a study of shared clonotypes between healthy human individuals. An assay was performed, and its level was deep. Original analysis: Because ImmunoSEQ provided only junction sequences with no quality scores, the filtering differed. Sequencing was performed with immunoSEQ multiplex PCR; in TCRdb, only in-frame clones are kept and a portion is missing. V, J and clone size are taken as reported in that table, and D and trimming were inferred from the DNA itself. The data contain some 450,000 clones, about 74% of them singletons. The CDR3 extends over 17 amino acids. The V gene end was trimmed by 7 bases and the J gene end by 2 bases; junction bases not matched to a gene: 13. CDR1 is WNHNN and CDR2 is SYGVQD in the germline V gene (reference sequence). Healthy and HIV-negative, the adult donors had no recent acute infections or vaccinations. Caucasian adults living in Nashville, Tennessee, provided all samples.

Material for sequencing was PBMCs. The rearrangement joins TRBV10-1 to TRBJ2-3, with 9 nucleotides matching TRBD2. The sequence was obtained from a woman aged 40 to 50 in good health. Some clones in this sample may be carry-over from other donors' samples. The DNA for the CDR3 is TGCGCCAGCACTGGAACTAGCGGGCCCAAATACACAGATACGCAGTATTTT. Protein: CASTGTSGPKYTDTQYF.